The 8 T cell receptor beta chains below come from one sample, sequenced in a study of cytomegalovirus exposure and HLA in healthy donors. With 60 Vbeta and 13 Jbeta primers, the PCR was carried out. Sequencing used immunoSEQ multiplex PCR; TCRdb keeps in-frame clones, though not all of them. This table holds some 92,000 clones, under 85% found once. Sequenced input: PBMCs. The receptors stem from a man between 18 and 29 years old in good health and CMV-seropositive.

This clone came up a few times. A far larger clone is just one base off, so this is likely a read error. This sequence joins TRBV7-9 and TRBJ2-7; D may be TRBD2 (5 bases). Germline-derived CDR1 and CDR2 are SEHNR and FQNEAQ (reference sequence). The CDR3 is 14 residues long. CDR3 protein: CAGSLVGGRGEQYF. The CDR3 DNA follows: TGTGCCGGCAGCTTAGTCGGAGGTCGGGGCGAGCAGTACTTC.

The V and J genes are TRBV14 and TRBJ1-2, with TRBD1 matching over 9 bases. The germline gives CDR1 SGHDN, CDR2 FVKESK. V was pared by 7 bases and J by 6 bases, with 6 bases of the junction left unmatched. CDR3 length: 13 amino acids. The DNA of the CDR3 is TGTGCCAGCACCCGGACAGGGGTTCATGGCTACACCTTC. Amino acid sequence: CASTRTGVHGYTF.

This chain connects TRBV23-1 to TRBJ2-7; 7 nucleotides match TRBD1. TRBV23-1 is filed as an ORF, its function uncertain. V lost 2 bases to trimming and J lost 0 bases; unmatched junction nucleotides: 7. This CDR3 spans 16 amino acids. The DNA of the CDR3 is TGCGCCAGCAGTCAACCAGTGGACAGGAGCTCCTACGAGCAGTACTTC. It encodes CASSQPVDRSSYEQYF.

The rearrangement joins TRBV6-6 to TRBJ2-5; a weak D match, TRBD1 (6 bases). Germline values: CDR1 MNHNY, CDR2 SVGAGI (reference sequence). Trimming removed 3 bases at V and 5 bases at J, with 16 bases between. There are 15 residues in the CDR3. CDR3 sequence (DNA): TGTGCCAGCAGTTATCGTAGGGGGATTTCGGAGACCCAGTACTTC. It translates to CASSYRRGISETQYF.

The rearrangement links TRBV13 to TRBJ2-7; 8 bases agree with TRBD2. The CDR3 covers 14 residues. Germline V gene lookup returns CDR1 PRHDT and CDR2 FYEKMQ (reference sequence). V trimming: 5 bases; J trimming: 0 bases; junction bases outside the gene matches: 3. The chain's CDR3 is CASSKTSGSYEQYF. In nucleotides, the CDR3 is TGTGCCAGCAGCAAAACTAGCGGCTCCTACGAGCAGTACTTC.

V is TRBV11-2 and J is TRBJ2-5; weak D call: TRBD1 (6 bases). This CDR3 is built from 16 residues. V lost 5 bases to trimming and J lost 5 bases, with 21 bases between them. Germline V gene data show CDR1 as SGHAT and CDR2 as FQNNGV. CDR3 protein: CASSHWGQGSRETQYF. CDR3 nucleotides: TGTGCCAGCAGCCACTGGGGGCAGGGTAGTCGGGAGACCCAGTACTTC.

This clone is a singleton in its sample. This chain connects TRBV2 to TRBJ1-6; possibly TRBD1 for D (5 bases). The germline gives CDR1 SNHLY, CDR2 FYNNEI. The CDR3 has 16 amino acids. The V end was cut by 6 bases, the J end by 3 bases, with 15 bases between. The CDR3 sequence is CASSATHRHYNSPLHF. The CDR3 DNA reads TGTGCCAGCAGCGCAACCCACAGGCACTATAATTCACCCCTCCACTTT.

This clone has a handful of counts. This sequence joins TRBV7-2 and TRBJ2-3, with D unclear. This CDR3 comprises 14 residues. The germline V gene has CDR1 SGHTA and CDR2 FQGNSA. V dropped 1 base and J dropped 5 bases, with 10 bases sitting between them. Written as DNA, the CDR3 is TGTGCCAGCAGCTTAGGACGACTTGGAGATACGCAGTATTTT. Its translation is CASSLGRLGDTQYF.